The 26 T cell receptor beta chains in this list originate from one sample, sequenced in a study of PD-1 blockade in mismatch repair-deficient tumors (TCRdb year 2017). Libraries were made using the immunoSEQ multiplex PCR assay. Entries here come from immuneACCESS through TCRdb and include only in-frame sequences with V and J called. Some clones fail to appear in such tables; in the studies checked, an unresolved V gene covers under half of the shortfall, and the cause of the remainder is unknown. A total of some 100,000 clones appear in this sample, 82% of them only once. The ten most abundant clones make up 6.3% of the sample. The sample consisted of peripheral blood, taken approximately 35 weeks after starting pembrolizumab. These receptor sequences come from an adult with mismatch repair-deficient cancer.

The V call is TRBV19, the J call TRBJ2-1; 7 bases line up with TRBD1. Germline CDR1 LNHDA, CDR2 SQIVND (reference sequence). The CDR3 contains 14 residues. Losses at the gene ends were 5 bases for V and 7 bases for J; bases not matched to a gene: 8. The CDR3 loop reads CASSSGQKMNEQFF. CDR3 sequence (DNA): TGTGCCAGTAGTTCGGGACAGAAGATGAATGAGCAGTTCTTC. The full variable domain, rest sourced from reference TRBV19 and TRBJ2-1, is DGGITQSPKYLFRKEGQNVTLSCEQNLNHDAMYWYRQDPGQGLRLIYYSQIVNDFQKGDIAEGYSVSREKKESFPLTVTSAQKNPTAFYLCASSSGQKMNEQFFGPGTRLTVL.

This chain joins TRBV7-3 and TRBJ2-2; the D gene is possibly TRBD2 (5 bases). The ends were cut back, 0 bases at V and 6 bases at J, with 14 bases in the middle. Germline lookup yields CDR1 SGHTA and CDR2 FQGTGA. This CDR3 is built from 16 residues. The CDR3 nucleotides read TGTGCCAGCAGCTTAACGTCGAGGGCCGGGGCCGGGGAGCTGTTTTTT. This sequence encodes CASSLTSRAGAGELFF.

The gene calls are TRBV11-3 and TRBJ2-1; 10 bases are shared with TRBD2. This CDR3 spans 16 amino acids. The V segment lost 5 bases and the J segment 9 bases; nucleotides outside the gene matches: 13. From germline, CDR1 is SGHNT and CDR2 YENEEA. The CDR3 sequence is CASSPSSGRAVGEQFF. CDR3 nucleotide sequence: TGTGCCAGCAGCCCCTCCAGCGGGAGGGCCGTGGGTGAGCAGTTCTTC.

V is TRBV9 and J is TRBJ2-5, with TRBD2 identical over 7 bases. Germline V lookup: CDR1 SGDLS, CDR2 YYNGEE. The V gene end was trimmed by 0 bases and the J gene end by 2 bases; junction bases not matched to a gene: 7. The CDR3 totals 16 residues. The CDR3 sequence: CASSVATRAGQETQYF. The CDR3 region has the DNA TGTGCCAGCAGCGTAGCTACCCGAGCGGGGCAAGAGACCCAGTACTTC.

The genes are TRBV7-8 and TRBJ2-5; D gene uncertain. The CDR3 totals 14 residues. Per germline, CDR1 SGHVS and CDR2 FQNEAQ. Trimming left V 1 base short and J 6 bases short, with 12 bases between. The CDR3 DNA sequence: TGTGCCAGCAGCTTAGTCGACTCGAGGAAGACCCAGTACTTC. Its translation is CASSLVDSRKTQYF.

This clone was counted between two and nine times. The chain recombines TRBV6-1 with TRBJ1-2; TRBD1 is a possible D gene (6 bases). CDR1 and CDR2 (germline): MNHNS, SASEGT. The CDR3 covers 14 residues. The V and J ends lost 3 bases and 4 bases respectively, with 12 bases between them. CDR3 region: CASSDRGSGYGYTF. Written as DNA, the CDR3 is TGTGCCAGCAGTGACAGGGGATCGGGCTATGGCTACACCTTC.

CDR3 residues: CASSLRGGTGHLNTEAFF. The CDR3 DNA is TGTGCCAGCAGCTTAAGGGGAGGGACAGGGCACTTGAACACTGAAGCTTTCTTT. The genes are TRBV7-3 and TRBJ1-1; 9 positions agree with TRBD1. CDR1 is SGHTA, CDR2 FQGTGA, per germline. The CDR3 totals 18 residues. J was trimmed by 0 bases and V by 1 base; bases with no gene match: 9.

This clone was recorded at least ten times. The J gene is TRBJ1-2, the V gene TRBV15; D remains unclear. The germline gives CDR1 LNHNV, CDR2 YYDKDF (reference sequence). V lost 0 bases, J lost 8 bases, and 16 bases lay in between. The CDR3 has 15 amino acids. The DNA of the CDR3 is TGTGCCACCAGCAGAGAAGGCTGGACCGAGGAGGGCTACACCTTC. It yields the protein CATSREGWTEEGYTF.

This chain connects TRBV19 to TRBJ1-3; D possibly corresponds to TRBD1 (5 bases). V was cut by 1 base and J by 0 bases, with 7 bases left in between. CDR1 is LNHDA and CDR2 is SQIVND in the germline V gene (reference sequence). There are 15 residues in the CDR3. Here the CDR3 DNA reads TGTGCCAGTAGTATAGGACAGAACTCTGGAAACACCATATATTTT. This codes for CASSIGQNSGNTIYF.

The J gene is TRBJ1-4, the V gene TRBV5-5; a possible D gene is TRBD1 (6 bases). V lost 4 bases to trimming and J lost 8 bases, with 18 bases between them. Germline CDR1 SGHKS, CDR2 YYEKEE (reference sequence). The CDR3 length is 15 residues. The DNA for the CDR3 is TGTGCCAGCAGCCTACAGGGAACATTGGGGGAAAAACTGTTTTTT. Residues: CASSLQGTLGEKLFF. The variable domain in full, completed from reference TRBV5-5 and TRBJ1-4, reads DAGVTQSPTHLIKTRGQQVTLRCSPISGHKSVSWYQQVLGQGPQFIFQYYEKEERGRGNFPDRFSARQFPNYSSELNVNALLLGDSALYLCASSLQGTLGEKLFFGSGTQLSVL.

Here the CDR3 DNA reads TGTGCCAGCAGCTTCCAAGAGTACAATCAGCCCCAGCATTTT. Amino acids: CASSFQEYNQPQHF. The V gene is TRBV7-8, the J gene TRBJ1-5; D is undetermined. V was pared by 3 bases and J by 3 bases, with 9 bases between. Germline-derived CDR1 and CDR2 are SGHVS and FQNEAQ. The CDR3 extends over 14 amino acids. Full variable domain (outside the CDR3, taken from reference TRBV7-8 and TRBJ1-5): GAGVSQSPRYKVAKRGQDVALRCDPISGHVSLFWYQQALGQGPEFLTYFQNEAQLDKSGLPSDRFFAERPEGSVSTLKIQRTQQEDSAVYLCASSFQEYNQPQHFGDGTRLSIL.

The rearrangement uses TRBV9 and TRBJ2-7; 9 bases fit TRBD1. This CDR3 has 14 residues. Germline lookup yields CDR1 SGDLS and CDR2 YYNGEE. V lost 2 bases to trimming and J lost 4 bases; unmatched junction nucleotides: 4. The CDR3 loop reads CASSVKDRGYEQYF. The CDR3 bases are TGTGCCAGCAGCGTGAAGGACAGGGGTTACGAGCAGTACTTC.

The chain links TRBV6-1 to TRBJ1-2; D not resolved. V was trimmed by 3 bases and J by 4 bases, leaving 15 bases between them. The CDR3 loop spans 15 amino acids. CDR1 is MNHNS, CDR2 SASEGT, per germline. CDR3: CASSDSAGGIYGYTF. In DNA form, the CDR3 reads TGTGCCAGCAGTGATTCAGCGGGAGGTATCTATGGCTACACCTTC.

This clone was recorded only once. The chain links TRBV6-1 to TRBJ2-7; D is uncertain. The CDR3 runs 11 residues. Germline-derived CDR1 and CDR2 are MNHNS and SASEGT. V shed 8 bases and J shed 3 bases, with 8 bases lying between them. The DNA for the CDR3 is TGTGCCAGCCGCGAAAACTACGAGCAGTACTTC. This encodes CASRENYEQYF.

The J gene is TRBJ2-6, the V gene TRBV11-2, with D possibly being TRBD1 (6 bases). The CDR3 sequence is 15 residues long. Germline values: CDR1 SGHAT, CDR2 FQNNGV. Trimming left V 5 bases short and J 1 base short, with 9 bases between. The CDR3 protein is CASSKDRSGANVLTF. CDR3 nucleotides: TGTGCCAGCAGCAAAGACAGGTCTGGGGCCAACGTCCTGACTTTC.

The V call is TRBV4-1, the J call TRBJ2-1; 11 nucleotides align to TRBD2. V trimming: 0 bases; J trimming: 8 bases; junction bases outside the gene matches: 12. The CDR3 is made up of 18 amino acids. Germline lookup yields CDR1 MGHRA and CDR2 YSYEKL. DNA for the CDR3: TGCGCCAGCAGCCAAGAAGAACTAGCGGGAGATGGAATAGATGAGCAGTTCTTC. It yields the protein CASSQEELAGDGIDEQFF.

The V and J genes are TRBV5-6 and TRBJ2-7; D may be TRBD2 (5 bases). This CDR3 has 15 residues. The V and J ends lost 4 bases and 2 bases respectively, with 16 bases between them. Germline CDR1 SGHDT, CDR2 YYEEEE. The CDR3 is CASSLQPRATYEQYF. The CDR3 DNA reads as TGTGCCAGCAGCCTCCAACCGCGGGCCACCTACGAGCAGTACTTC.

The chain links TRBV5-4 to TRBJ1-2; 10 bases align to TRBD1. The CDR3 contains 13 residues. Losses at the gene ends were 5 bases for V and 8 bases for J; bases not matched to a gene: 6. Germline V gives CDR1 SGHNT, CDR2 YYREEE (reference sequence). As DNA, the CDR3 is TGTGCCAGCAGTACGACAGGGGGCTTGGGCTACACCTTC. This translates into CASSTTGGLGYTF.

The chain has TRBV11-2 and TRBJ2-2; possible D gene TRBD1, 5 bases. Deletions cut 6 bases from V and 4 bases from J, with 18 bases between. The CDR3 contains 16 residues. Germline CDR1 and CDR2: SGHAT and FQNNGV. In DNA, the CDR3 is TGTGCCAGCAGTGCCCCTAGGGGCGGCGGCACCGGGGAGCTGTTTTTT. Translation: CASSAPRGGGTGELFF. Based on the CDR3 plus reference TRBV11-2 and TRBJ2-2, the full variable domain is EAGVAQSPRYKIIEKRQSVAFWCNPISGHATLYWYQQILGQGPKLLIQFQNNGVVDDSQLPKDRFSAERLKGVDSTLKIQPAKLEDSAVYLCASSAPRGGGTGELFFGEGSRLTVL.

The chain joins TRBV7-9 to TRBJ1-3; D is perhaps TRBD1 (5 bases). The CDR3 consists of 15 residues. CDR1 is SEHNR, CDR2 FQNEAQ, per germline (reference sequence). V was clipped by 4 bases and J by 8 bases, with 18 bases between them. CDR3 protein: CASSSTWRGGDTIYF. CDR3 nucleotides: TGTGCCAGCAGCTCGACGTGGAGGGGCGGGGACACCATATATTTT.

This chain uses TRBV7-9 with TRBJ2-1; 10 nucleotides agree with TRBD2. V was pared by 1 base and J by 8 bases, with 5 bases of the junction left unmatched. The CDR3 is 15 amino acids. From germline, CDR1 is SEHNR and CDR2 FQNEAQ (reference sequence). The CDR3 DNA reads TGTGCCAGCAGCTTAGGTAGCGGGAGGTGGGATGAGCAGTTCTTC. It specifies CASSLGSGRWDEQFF.

The chain has TRBV7-9 and TRBJ2-3; D unclear. In germline, CDR1 is SEHNR, CDR2 FQNEAQ (reference sequence). With 1 base removed from V and 6 bases from J, the gap between germline ends came to 5 bases. This CDR3 contains 12 residues. The CDR3 region has the DNA TGTGCCAGCAGCTTAGTCTATGATACGCAGTATTTT. Protein sequence: CASSLVYDTQYF.

The chain carries TRBV19 and TRBJ2-1, with D tentatively TRBD2 (6 bases). CDR3 length: 15 amino acids. Trimming removed 5 bases at V and 6 bases at J, with 17 bases between. Looked up from germline, CDR1 is LNHDA and CDR2 is SQIVND (reference sequence). Here the CDR3 reads CASSFPGLGGNEQFF. CDR3 DNA sequence: TGTGCCAGTAGTTTTCCGGGACTGGGAGGCAATGAGCAGTTCTTC.

The chain joins TRBV4-3 to TRBJ2-7; D tentatively fits TRBD1 or TRBD2 (5 bases each). Germline CDR1 is LGHNA and CDR2 is YSLEER. Trimming removed 4 bases at V and 1 base at J, with 14 bases between. The CDR3 spans 15 residues. CDR3 sequence (DNA): TGCGCCAGCAGCCGGGACCTAGGGGAGTCCTACGAGCAGTACTTC. Its protein is CASSRDLGESYEQYF.

The chain recombines TRBV6-5 with TRBJ2-5; 7 positions agree with TRBD1. Germline CDR1 and CDR2: MNHEY and SVGAGI. The ends lost 2 bases at V and 5 bases at J; junction bases unmatched: 8. There are 15 residues in the CDR3. The CDR3 DNA sequence: TGTGCCAGCAGTTACGGTCACAGGGGCGGCGAGACCCAGTACTTC. Protein: CASSYGHRGGETQYF.

A few counts support this clone. In nucleotides, the CDR3 is TGTGCCTGGAGTGTATCAGGGGGAGGAAACACCATATATTTT. It codes for CAWSVSGGGNTIYF. The J gene is TRBJ1-3, the V gene TRBV30; 7 bases map to TRBD1. This CDR3 comprises 14 residues. V shed 0 bases, J shed 4 bases, and the junction held 3 bases outside the gene matches. CDR1 is GTSNPN and CDR2 is SVGIG in the germline V gene (reference sequence).